One and the same sample provided the 20 T cell receptor beta chains below, sequenced in a study of lymphopenia after photon versus proton radiotherapy. Assay: immunoSEQ multiplex PCR; the TCRdb copy retains only in-frame clones and omits some. The data hold approximately 45,000 clones, with about 85% observed a single time. The sequences come from peripheral blood, collected from a patient treated with photon-based radiotherapy. Receptors originate from a middle-aged man with gastric cancer.

The rearrangement links TRBV10-3 to TRBJ1-4; 7 bases are shared with TRBD1. Trimming at V came to 10 bases and at J to 0 bases, leaving 11 bases not matched to a gene. CDR1 and CDR2 (germline): ENHRY, SYGVKD. The CDR3 covers 16 residues. The DNA of the CDR3 is TGTGCCAGCACCGACAGGGACGGAGCAACTAATGAAAAACTGTTTTTT. Encoded protein: CASTDRDGATNEKLFF.

The CDR3 DNA reads TGTGCCAGCAGTGCCTGGGGGGCCCAGAATGAAAAACTGTTTTTT. The encoded protein is CASSAWGAQNEKLFF. The chain uses TRBV2 and TRBJ1-4, with D maybe TRBD1 (6 bases). Germline-derived CDR1 and CDR2 are SNHLY and FYNNEI. This CDR3 has 15 amino acids. The ends were cut back, 4 bases at V and 5 bases at J, with 14 bases in the middle.

This sequence joins TRBV12-5 and TRBJ1-2, with no clear D. The V end lost 5 bases, the J end lost 2 bases, and 15 bases lay between the germline ends. This CDR3 comprises 15 residues. Germline loops: CDR1 LGHNT, CDR2 FRNRAP. CDR3 sequence: CASGREAGANYGYTF. The CDR3, as DNA: TGTGCTAGTGGTAGGGAGGCAGGTGCGAACTATGGCTACACCTTC.

The chain recombines TRBV7-7 with TRBJ2-1; D might be TRBD1 or TRBD2, each matching 5 bases. Deletions cut 4 bases from V and 0 bases from J, with 22 bases between. Per germline, CDR1 SSHAT and CDR2 FNYEAQ (reference sequence). This CDR3 region has 19 residues. The CDR3 loop is CASSSKSGTYFNSYNEQFF. CDR3 coding DNA: TGTGCCAGCAGCTCTAAATCTGGGACCTATTTTAACTCCTACAATGAGCAGTTCTTC. Full variable domain (missing parts from reference TRBV7-7 and TRBJ2-1): GAGVSQSPRYKVTKRGQDVTLRCDPISSHATLYWYQQALGQGPEFLTYFNYEAQPDKSGLPSDRFSAERPEGSISTLTIQRTEQRDSAMYRCASSSKSGTYFNSYNEQFFGPGTRLTVL.

The rearrangement links TRBV10-3 to TRBJ2-3; D could derive from TRBD1 or TRBD2 (5 bases each). V shed 6 bases and J shed 6 bases, with 10 bases lying between them. The CDR3 is made up of 12 amino acids. The V gene's germline CDR1 is ENHRY and CDR2 SYGVKD. The CDR3: CAISRGPDTQYF. Written as DNA, the CDR3 is TGTGCCATCAGCCGGGGCCCGGATACGCAGTATTTT.

J is TRBJ2-7 and V is TRBV18; D is possibly TRBD1 or TRBD2 (5 bases each). This CDR3 contains 12 residues. The V gene's germline CDR1 is KGHSH and CDR2 LQKENI. V was pared by 3 bases and J by 11 bases, with 14 bases between. In nucleotides, the CDR3 is TGTGCCAGCTCACCCGACACCGGGACCAAGTACTTC. Translation: CASSPDTGTKYF.

The genes are TRBV4-3 and TRBJ1-3; tentative D call: TRBD1 (5 bases). This CDR3 is 16 amino acids long. The germline V gene has CDR1 LGHNA and CDR2 YSLEER. With 0 bases removed from V and 0 bases from J, the gap between germline ends came to 9 bases. The CDR3 spells CASSQDGGFSGNTIYF. The CDR3 DNA reads TGCGCCAGCAGCCAAGATGGGGGTTTCTCTGGAAACACCATATATTTT.

This sequence joins TRBV10-2 and TRBJ2-3; TRBD1 matches at 7 bases. Per the germline V gene, CDR1 is WSHSY and CDR2 is SAAADI. This CDR3 spans 13 amino acids. V gave up 7 bases and J gave up 4 bases; unmatched junction bases: 5. DNA for the CDR3: TGCGCCAGCAAGAGGGGGCGGGCAGATACGCAGTATTTT. Translation gives CASKRGRADTQYF.

The rearrangement links TRBV5-6 to TRBJ1-1, with D possibly being TRBD1 (6 bases). The CDR3 has 15 residues. Germline V gene lookup returns CDR1 SGHDT and CDR2 YYEEEE. V shed 3 bases and J shed 5 bases, with 17 bases lying between them. CDR3: CASSYNEQGRTEAFF. In nucleotides, the CDR3 is TGTGCCAGCAGCTACAACGAACAGGGAAGGACTGAAGCTTTCTTT.

The chain combines TRBV6-1 with TRBJ1-2; D gene ambiguous. This CDR3 has 14 residues. The V and J ends lost 1 base and 5 bases respectively, with 11 bases between them. Per germline, CDR1 MNHNS and CDR2 SASEGT. The CDR3 is CASSEEGRQYGYTF. The CDR3 region has the DNA TGTGCCAGCAGTGAAGAGGGCAGACAATATGGCTACACCTTC.

The chain has TRBV4-3 and TRBJ2-1; D not certain. CDR1 and CDR2 (germline): LGHNA, YSLEER. This CDR3 region has 16 residues. The V gene lost 0 bases and the J gene lost 2 bases, with 11 bases spanning the gap. The CDR3 nucleotides read TGCGCCAGCAGCCAAGATTTGCGGACCACCTACAATGAGCAGTTCTTC. It specifies CASSQDLRTTYNEQFF.

The J gene is TRBJ2-1, the V gene TRBV6-5, with unresolved D. This CDR3 is built from 14 residues. The germline V gene encodes CDR1 MNHEY and CDR2 SVGAGI. Trimming took off 7 bases at V and 2 bases at J, with 12 bases between the two ends. CDR3 sequence: CASTPRLAYNEQFF. CDR3 sequence (DNA): TGTGCCAGCACCCCTAGATTAGCCTACAATGAGCAGTTCTTC.

The rearrangement uses TRBV5-1 and TRBJ2-7; tentatively, D is TRBD1 or TRBD2 (5 bases each). The CDR3 length is 13 residues. V gave up 2 bases and J gave up 4 bases, with 10 bases separating them. CDR1 and CDR2 (germline): SGHRS, YFSETQ. CDR3 sequence: CASSLSREYEQYF. Here the CDR3 DNA reads TGCGCCAGCAGCTTATCCAGGGAGTACGAGCAGTACTTC.

The chain has TRBV11-2 and TRBJ2-5; 10 positions match TRBD2. The germline V gene has CDR1 SGHAT and CDR2 FQNNGV. V was clipped by 6 bases and J by 2 bases; unmatched bases: 12. This CDR3 has 17 residues. The CDR3 sequence is CASRVRTSGIRQETQYF. CDR3 bases: TGTGCCAGCAGAGTGAGAACTAGCGGGATCCGTCAAGAGACCCAGTACTTC. Full variable domain (missing parts from reference TRBV11-2 and TRBJ2-5): EAGVAQSPRYKIIEKRQSVAFWCNPISGHATLYWYQQILGQGPKLLIQFQNNGVVDDSQLPKDRFSAERLKGVDSTLKIQPAKLEDSAVYLCASRVRTSGIRQETQYFGPGTRLLVL.

The chain recombines TRBV6-1 with TRBJ1-4; D is undetermined. V was cut by 7 bases and J by 4 bases, with 13 bases left in between. Looked up from germline, CDR1 is MNHNS and CDR2 is SASEGT. The CDR3 contains 14 residues. The CDR3 DNA reads as TGTGCCAGCACCCACCGAGAGAGTAATGAAAAACTGTTTTTT. Protein product: CASTHRESNEKLFF.

The J gene is TRBJ2-1, the V gene TRBV19, with a possible D match to TRBD2 (6 bases). Trimming stripped 9 bases from V and 8 bases from J, with 20 bases between. From germline, CDR1 is LNHDA and CDR2 SQIVND (reference sequence). The CDR3 extends over 14 amino acids. Here the CDR3 reads CASSPPGGNDEQFF. The DNA of the CDR3 is TGTGCCAGCTCGCCTCCTGGGGGGAACGATGAGCAGTTCTTC. Full variable domain (missing parts from reference TRBV19 and TRBJ2-1): DGGITQSPKYLFRKEGQNVTLSCEQNLNHDAMYWYRQDPGQGLRLIYYSQIVNDFQKGDIAEGYSVSREKKESFPLTVTSAQKNPTAFYLCASSPPGGNDEQFFGPGTRLTVL.

The gene calls are TRBV20-1 and TRBJ2-7, with D possibly matching TRBD1 (5 bases). The CDR3 length is 11 residues. The V and J ends lost 6 bases and 5 bases respectively, with 11 bases between them. Germline CDR1 is DFQATT and CDR2 is SNEGSKA (reference sequence). The CDR3 spells CSAQGRNEQYF. CDR3 sequence (DNA): TGCAGTGCCCAGGGCCGGAACGAGCAGTACTTC.

This chain joins TRBV2 and TRBJ1-4; no firm D call. The ends were cut back, 7 bases at V and 0 bases at J, with 9 bases in the middle. Germline V gives CDR1 SNHLY, CDR2 FYNNEI. The CDR3 is 14 residues long. The DNA for the CDR3 is TGTGCCAGCACCCCGCGGACAACTAATGAAAAACTGTTTTTT. This gives the protein CASTPRTTNEKLFF. The entire variable domain, with the rest obtained from reference TRBV2 and TRBJ1-4, is as follows: EPEVTQTPSHQVTQMGQEVILRCVPISNHLYFYWYRQILGQKVEFLVSFYNNEISEKSEIFDDQFSVERPDGSNFTLKIRSTKLEDSAMYFCASTPRTTNEKLFFGSGTQLSVL.

The V call is TRBV7-9, the J call TRBJ2-3, with TRBD2 identical over 10 bases. CDR3 length: 16 residues. Per the germline V gene, CDR1 is SEHNR and CDR2 is FQNEAQ (reference sequence). V gave up 5 bases and J gave up 1 base; unmatched junction bases: 6. CDR3: CASSMDLAGGTDTQYF. CDR3 nucleotides: TGTGCCAGCAGCATGGATCTAGCGGGGGGCACAGATACGCAGTATTTT.

The chain joins TRBV4-3 to TRBJ2-4; 7 bases match TRBD1. Trimming removed 0 bases from V and 0 bases from J; junction bases left unmatched: 5. The CDR3 covers 17 residues. In germline, CDR1 is LGHNA, CDR2 YSLEER. The DNA for the CDR3 is TGCGCCAGCAGCCAAGAAACAGGGGCTAGAGCCAAAAACATTCAGTACTTC. This translates into CASSQETGARAKNIQYF.